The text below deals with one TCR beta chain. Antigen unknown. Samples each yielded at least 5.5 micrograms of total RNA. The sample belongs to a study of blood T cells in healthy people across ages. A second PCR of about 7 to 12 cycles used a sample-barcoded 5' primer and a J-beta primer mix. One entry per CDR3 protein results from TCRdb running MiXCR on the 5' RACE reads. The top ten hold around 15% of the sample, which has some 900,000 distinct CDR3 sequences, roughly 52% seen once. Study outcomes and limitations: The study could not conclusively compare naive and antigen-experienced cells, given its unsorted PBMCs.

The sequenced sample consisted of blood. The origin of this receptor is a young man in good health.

DNA for the CDR3: TGTGCCATCATGGGTGGCACTGAAGCTTTCTTT. It translates to CAIMGGTEAFF. The rearrangement joins TRBV10-3 to TRBJ1-1; D gene unclear. V was trimmed by 7 bases and J by 4 bases, leaving 7 bases between them. This CDR3 is 11 amino acids long. The germline CDR1 and CDR2 sequences are ENHRY and SYGVKD.